The 22 T cell receptor beta chains in this list originate from one sample, sequenced in a study of CD8 T cells in Susac syndrome. Reverse transcription used roughly 0.45 to 1 ug RNA and random hexamers. Each CDR3 protein gets one entry after TCRdb re-called the immunoSEQ multiplex PCR reads with MiXCR. The table includes some 150,000 distinct CDR3 sequences, about 94% detected once. The source material was CD8+ T cells from PBMCs. The receptors shown here come from a human donor with multiple sclerosis.

The V and J genes are TRBV12-3 or TRBV12-4 and TRBJ2-3, with D tentatively TRBD1 or TRBD2 (5 bases each). Trimming took off 5 bases at V and 9 bases at J, with 15 bases between the two ends. The CDR3 has 13 amino acids. CDR3 sequence reads: CASSLGASGTQYF. In DNA, the CDR3 is TGTGCCAGCAGTCTCGGGGCTTCGGGGACGCAGTATTTT.

The chain carries TRBV9 and TRBJ2-7; 11 nucleotides line up with TRBD1. CDR1 is SGDLS and CDR2 is YYNGEE in the germline V gene. The CDR3 spans 15 residues. With V trimmed by 3 bases and J by 3 bases, 5 bases remained unmatched. The CDR3, as DNA: TGTGCCAGCAGCGCGCCCGGGACAGGGGGCTACGAGCAGTACTTC. Protein: CASSAPGTGGYEQYF.

This clonotype was observed a single time. This chain links TRBV29-1 with TRBJ2-7; 8 bases line up with TRBD1. V was clipped by 3 bases and J by 1 base; unmatched bases: 2. Per germline, CDR1 SQVTM and CDR2 ANQGSEA. This CDR3 region has 13 residues. Here the CDR3 DNA reads TGCAGCGTTGAGGGACAGGCTTCCTACGAGCAGTACTTC. It is translated as CSVEGQASYEQYF.

This rearrangement joins TRBV29-1 to TRBJ2-1; D not resolved. Trimming shortened V by 2 bases and J by 12 bases, and 14 bases separated the two germline ends. This CDR3 spans 12 amino acids. From germline, CDR1 is SQVTM and CDR2 ANQGSEA. CDR3 bases: TGCAGCGTTGAACTAGTACGTCAAGGGCAGTTCTTC. This translates into CSVELVRQGQFF.

This sequence joins TRBV30 and TRBJ1-5; 7 nucleotides agree with TRBD1. Unmatched junction bases numbered 5, after V lost 6 bases and J lost 6 bases. Germline assignment: CDR1 GTSNPN and CDR2 SVGIG (reference sequence). The length of the CDR3 is 12 residues. The CDR3 DNA sequence: TGTGCCTGTGACAGGGCCGGTCAGCCCCAGCATTTT. It yields the protein CACDRAGQPQHF.

The V and J genes are TRBV20-1 and TRBJ2-7; D may be TRBD1 (6 bases). This CDR3 has 14 amino acids. CDR1 and CDR2 from the germline V gene are DFQATT and SNEGSKA (reference sequence). V shed 0 bases and J shed 0 bases, with 9 bases lying between them. CDR3 nucleotide sequence: TGCAGTGCTAGAGAGGGACACCCCTCCTACGAGCAGTACTTC. Translated: CSAREGHPSYEQYF.

The chain carries TRBV29-1 and TRBJ2-7; D is uncertain. Germline V gene data show CDR1 as SQVTM and CDR2 as ANQGSEA. Trimming removed 6 bases from V and 3 bases from J, with 12 bases in between. The CDR3 totals 12 residues. The CDR3 protein is CSVGRTIYEQYF. In DNA form, the CDR3 reads TGCAGCGTAGGCCGAACTATCTACGAGCAGTACTTC.

This clonotype was picked up one time. The chain links TRBV2 to TRBJ1-4, with D perhaps matching TRBD1 (6 bases). Germline assignment: CDR1 SNHLY and CDR2 FYNNEI. The CDR3 extends over 16 amino acids. Trimming cost V 5 bases and J 3 bases, with 16 bases left between them. CDR3 nucleotide sequence: TGTGCCAGCAGTAACACCGCACAGGGTGCTAATGAAAAACTGTTTTTT. Protein product: CASSNTAQGANEKLFF. Full variable domain (rest looked up from reference TRBV2 and TRBJ1-4): EPEVTQTPSHQVTQMGQEVILRCVPISNHLYFYWYRQILGQKVEFLVSFYNNEISEKSEIFDDQFSVERPDGSNFTLKIRSTKLEDSAMYFCASSNTAQGANEKLFFGSGTQLSVL.

This chain joins TRBV3-1 and TRBJ2-6, with D hard to call. CDR1 is LGHDT and CDR2 is YNNKEL in the germline V gene (reference sequence). V was cut by 0 bases and J by 1 base, with 7 bases left in between. The CDR3 loop spans 16 amino acids. CDR3 nucleotide sequence: TGTGCCAGCAGCCAAGATGCGAATTCTGGGGCCAACGTCCTGACTTTC. It translates to CASSQDANSGANVLTF.

The chain joins TRBV7-9 to TRBJ2-2, with 9 nucleotides matching TRBD1. With 5 bases clipped from V and 0 bases from J, the junction kept 10 bases outside the gene matches. The CDR3 is made up of 18 amino acids. The V gene's germline CDR1 is SEHNR and CDR2 FQNEAQ (reference sequence). CDR3 nucleotides: TGTGCCAGCAGCCCACGGACAGGGGAAACCCCGAACACCGGGGAGCTGTTTTTT. Its translation is CASSPRTGETPNTGELFF.

The J gene is TRBJ2-7, the V gene TRBV6-2 or TRBV6-3; perhaps TRBD1 as D (5 bases). V lost 10 bases and J lost 3, with 19 bases in between. The CDR3 loop spans 14 amino acids. CDR1 is MNHEY and CDR2 is SVGEGT in the germline V gene. CDR3 residues: CATLPRTYDYEQYF. CDR3 in DNA: TGTGCCACCCTTCCTCGGACATACGACTACGAGCAGTACTTC.

This chain connects TRBV27 to TRBJ1-6; 7 bases agree with TRBD1. Germline V lookup: CDR1 MNHEY, CDR2 SMNVEV (reference sequence). The V segment lost 8 bases and the J segment 9 bases; nucleotides outside the gene matches: 10. There are 14 residues in the CDR3. For the CDR3, the DNA is TGTGCCAGCGGCAGACAGGGCGGGGGTTCACCCCTCCACTTT. Translated, it gives CASGRQGGGSPLHF.

The CDR3 region is CASSVVGDQPQHF. CDR3 in DNA: TGTGCCAGCAGCGTAGTCGGGGATCAGCCCCAGCATTTT. The V and J genes are TRBV9 and TRBJ1-5; D uncertain. The V end lost 0 bases, the J end lost 5 bases, and 6 bases lay between the germline ends. CDR1 and CDR2 (germline): SGDLS, YYNGEE. This CDR3 is 13 amino acids long.

The CDR3 reads CASSQGALTEAFF. CDR3 DNA: TGTGCCAGCAGCCAGGGGGCTTTGACTGAAGCTTTCTTT. This chain uses TRBV25-1 with TRBJ1-1; 8 bases map to TRBD1. V trimming: 6 bases; J trimming: 5 bases; junction bases outside the gene matches: 5. CDR1 and CDR2 (germline): MGHDK, SYGVNS. This CDR3 comprises 13 residues. The full variable domain, in which reference TRBV25-1 and TRBJ1-1 provide the parts outside the CDR3, is EADIYQTPRYLVIGTGKKITLECSQTMGHDKMYWYQQDPGMELHLIHYSYGVNSTEKGDLSSESTVSRIRTEHFPLTLESARPSHTSQYLCASSQGALTEAFFGQGTRLTVV.

This chain joins TRBV7-6 and TRBJ1-5; D is undetermined. V lost 11 bases to trimming and J lost 5 bases, with 10 bases between them. Germline V gene lookup returns CDR1 SGHVS and CDR2 FNYEAQ. CDR3 size: 11 residues. CDR3 DNA sequence: TGTGCCGGGCCCGGTTATCAGCCCCAGCATTTT. Translation: CAGPGYQPQHF.

The V call is TRBV29-1, the J call TRBJ2-7, with D possibly matching TRBD2 (7 bases). The germline V and J ends were trimmed by 5 bases and 5 bases, with 13 bases remaining between them. CDR1 is SQVTM, CDR2 ANQGSEA, per germline. The CDR3 is made up of 12 amino acids. CDR3 amino acids: CSVYGGANEQYF. CDR3 nucleotides: TGCAGCGTTTATGGGGGGGCTAACGAGCAGTACTTC.

The chain has TRBV7-6 and TRBJ2-1; possibly TRBD1 or TRBD2 for D (5 bases each). Trimming stripped 1 base from V and 8 bases from J, with 9 bases between. Germline CDR1 reads SGHVS; CDR2 reads FNYEAQ. This CDR3 contains 13 residues. The CDR3 coding sequence is TGTGCCAGCAGCTTAGGACTGGGGGATGAGCAGTTCTTC. Translating it yields CASSLGLGDEQFF.

The CDR3 here is CASSGFRDRVPNEQFF. In nucleotides, the CDR3 is TGCGCCAGCAGCGGCTTCCGGGACAGGGTCCCCAATGAGCAGTTCTTC. The chain has TRBV5-1 and TRBJ2-1; 9 bases fit TRBD1. CDR3 length: 16 amino acids. CDR1 is SGHRS, CDR2 YFSETQ, per germline. V was clipped by 4 bases and J by 6 bases; unmatched bases: 11.

J is TRBJ1-2 and V is TRBV30; 7 nucleotides match TRBD1. Trimming at V came to 0 bases and at J to 4 bases, leaving 2 bases not matched to a gene. The CDR3 totals 13 residues. CDR1 is GTSNPN, CDR2 SVGIG, per germline (reference sequence). DNA for the CDR3: TGTGCCTGGAGTGTCAGGACAGGCTATGGCTACACCTTC. This encodes CAWSVRTGYGYTF.

The chain is built from TRBV7-9 and TRBJ2-3; D not certain. The CDR3 contains 13 residues. The germline CDR1 and CDR2 sequences are SEHNR and FQNEAQ (reference sequence). The ends were cut back, 6 bases at V and 3 bases at J, with 10 bases in the middle. CDR3 nucleotides: TGTGCCAGCAGGCCTGCCGGGACAGATACGCAGTATTTT. It translates to CASRPAGTDTQYF.

V usage is TRBV14 and J usage is TRBJ1-2, with 8 bases aligning to TRBD1. Trimming cost V 2 bases and J 7 bases; bases outside gene matches: 6. The CDR3 consists of 14 residues. Germline V gene lookup returns CDR1 SGHDN and CDR2 FVKESK. CDR3: CASSQRQGFGGYTF. The CDR3 nucleotides are TGTGCCAGCAGCCAACGACAGGGGTTTGGTGGCTACACCTTC.

This clonotype was seen once. The rearrangement links TRBV14 to TRBJ1-1, with D unclear. Germline lookup yields CDR1 SGHDN and CDR2 FVKESK. Trimming cost V 2 bases and J 7 bases, with 11 bases left between them. The CDR3 length is 13 residues. CDR3 DNA sequence: TGTGCCAGCAGCCAAAGGGCGAGTGGTGAAGCTTTCTTT. Protein product: CASSQRASGEAFF.